The 27 T cell receptor beta chains below were found in one sample sequenced in a study of blood T cell repertoires in COVID-19. The method was immunoSEQ multiplex PCR; TCRdb's version includes in-frame clones alone and lacks a portion of them. The table shows about 350,000 clones, with around 90% occurring only once. Input material: peripheral blood. The receptors were sampled from a woman aged 55-69 years with COVID-19, enrolled during active disease.

This chain links TRBV18 with TRBJ1-2; no reliable D call. The CDR3 loop spans 15 amino acids. V was cut by 0 bases and J by 0 bases, with 8 bases left in between. Germline lookup yields CDR1 KGHSH and CDR2 LQKENI. The CDR3 DNA sequence: TGTGCCAGCTCACCACCGACGGGAGCTAACTATGGCTACACCTTC. Its translation is CASSPPTGANYGYTF.

The chain combines TRBV24-1 with TRBJ2-2; TRBD1 might be the D (6 bases). V was trimmed by 4 bases and J by 3 bases, leaving 11 bases between them. Per the germline V gene, CDR1 is KGHDR and CDR2 is SFDVKD. The CDR3 contains 15 residues. CDR3 amino acids: CATSESTGHTGELFF. In nucleotides, the CDR3 is TGTGCCACCAGTGAATCGACAGGACACACCGGGGAGCTGTTTTTT.

The genes are TRBV6-5 and TRBJ2-7; TRBD2 matches at 8 bases. The CDR3 extends over 14 amino acids. V lost 6 bases and J lost 0; bases outside the gene matches: 4. Looked up from germline, CDR1 is MNHEY and CDR2 is SVGAGI. CDR3 amino acids: CASRPGGNSYEQYF. The CDR3 coding sequence is TGTGCCAGCAGGCCGGGGGGGAACTCCTACGAGCAGTACTTC.

The rearrangement links TRBV28 to TRBJ1-4; 9 nucleotides match TRBD1. The germline V gene encodes CDR1 MDHEN and CDR2 SYDVKM. The CDR3 spans 12 residues. V was pared by 8 bases and J by 11 bases, with 6 bases of the junction left unmatched. The CDR3 bases are TGTGCCAGCCGGACAGGGGCCTTCAAACTGTTTTTT. As protein: CASRTGAFKLFF. The complete variable domain, with remaining parts taken from reference TRBV28 and TRBJ1-4, reads DVKVTQSSRYLVKRTGEKVFLECVQDMDHENMFWYRQDPGLGLRLIYFSYDVKMKEKGDIPEGYSVSREKKERFSLILESASTNQTSMYLCASRTGAFKLFFGSGTQLSVL.

The chain couples TRBV30 to TRBJ1-6; TRBD1 agrees at 12 bases. Germline V lookup: CDR1 GTSNPN, CDR2 SVGIG (reference sequence). The CDR3 runs to 16 residues. V shed 1 base and J 10 bases; nucleotides not matched to a gene: 8. The CDR3 loop reads CAWSAAGQGANSPLHF. The CDR3, as DNA: TGTGCCTGGAGTGCGGCGGGACAGGGGGCGAACTCACCCCTCCACTTT.

This rearrangement joins TRBV6-6 to TRBJ2-7; 9 bases map to TRBD1. The CDR3 runs 13 residues. Germline lookup yields CDR1 MNHNY and CDR2 SVGAGI (reference sequence). The V gene end was trimmed by 7 bases and the J gene end by 4 bases; junction bases not matched to a gene: 5. CDR3 loop: CASKGTGIYEQYF. As DNA, the CDR3 is TGTGCCAGCAAGGGGACAGGGATTTACGAGCAGTACTTC.

V is TRBV7-8 and J is TRBJ1-1; TRBD1 matches 10 bases. CDR1 and CDR2 (germline): SGHVS, FQNEAQ. V shed 5 bases and J 0 bases; nucleotides not matched to a gene: 3. The CDR3 is 15 amino acids. CDR3 in DNA: TGTGCCAGCAGCAGACAGGGGGCGATGAACACTGAAGCTTTCTTT. It yields the protein CASSRQGAMNTEAFF. Together with reference TRBV7-8 and TRBJ1-1, the CDR3 gives the full variable domain: GAGVSQSPRYKVAKRGQDVALRCDPISGHVSLFWYQQALGQGPEFLTYFQNEAQLDKSGLPSDRFFAERPEGSVSTLKIQRTQQEDSAVYLCASSRQGAMNTEAFFGQGTRLTVV.

In this sample, this clone turned up once. The chain joins TRBV13 to TRBJ2-2; D possibly corresponds to TRBD1 (5 bases). V dropped 4 bases and J dropped 4 bases, with 16 bases sitting between them. Germline values: CDR1 PRHDT, CDR2 FYEKMQ (reference sequence). The CDR3 length is 16 residues. The CDR3 protein is CASSSKLRDFTGELFF. CDR3 nucleotides: TGTGCCAGCAGCTCCAAACTCAGGGATTTCACCGGGGAGCTGTTTTTT.

The V call is TRBV5-4, the J call TRBJ2-2; possible D gene TRBD1, 6 bases. This CDR3 is 16 amino acids long. Germline CDR1 and CDR2: SGHNT and YYREEE (reference sequence). The V gene lost 3 bases and the J gene lost 5 bases, with 17 bases spanning the gap. CDR3 residues: CASSSGQPFGTGELFF. In DNA, the CDR3 is TGTGCCAGCAGCTCTGGACAGCCCTTTGGGACCGGGGAGCTGTTTTTT.

This clone appeared once. V and J are TRBV6-4 and TRBJ2-2; tentatively, D is TRBD1 (5 bases). This CDR3 has 15 residues. Trimming took off 7 bases at V and 1 base at J, with 13 bases between the two ends. From germline, CDR1 is MRHNA and CDR2 SNTAGT. CDR3 sequence reads: CASIYETENTGELFF. In DNA, the CDR3 is TGTGCCAGCATTTACGAGACAGAGAACACCGGGGAGCTGTTTTTT.

The chain couples TRBV2 to TRBJ2-2, with D unresolved. Germline CDR1 and CDR2: SNHLY and FYNNEI. The CDR3 runs 16 residues. Trimming pared 3 bases from V and 1 base from J, leaving 12 bases between. The CDR3, as DNA: TGTGCCAGCAGTGACTGGGCAGGCGAGAACACCGGGGAGCTGTTTTTT. Its protein product is CASSDWAGENTGELFF.

This chain's CDR3 is CASSLGRGPSEEQFF. The CDR3 coding sequence is TGTGCCAGCAGCTTGGGGCGGGGGCCCTCGGAGGAGCAGTTCTTC. The chain has TRBV7-9 and TRBJ2-1; D perhaps matches TRBD2 (7 bases). The CDR3 contains 15 residues. Germline CDR1 reads SEHNR; CDR2 reads FQNEAQ (reference sequence). The V end lost 3 bases, the J end lost 10 bases, and 19 bases lay between the germline ends.

This chain uses TRBV7-8 with TRBJ1-2; no clear D gene. The germline gives CDR1 SGHVS, CDR2 FQNEAQ. This CDR3 comprises 14 residues. V was shortened by 2 bases and J by 9 bases, with 16 bases between the two germline ends. The CDR3 bases are TGTGCCAGCAGCTTAACAAGTGATGCAAAGAGCTACACCTTC. Amino acids: CASSLTSDAKSYTF.

This clone was detected only once. CDR3 sequence (DNA): TGTGCCAGCAGTCCCGGACAGCCCAACTATGGCTACACCTTC. Protein: CASSPGQPNYGYTF. This chain links TRBV6-2 or TRBV6-3 with TRBJ1-2, with D tentatively TRBD1 (6 bases). This CDR3 is built from 14 residues. V was shortened by 5 bases and J by 2 bases, with 12 bases between the two germline ends. Germline lookup yields CDR1 MNHEY and CDR2 SVGEGT.

The J gene is TRBJ1-1, the V gene TRBV29-1, with D tentatively TRBD1 (5 bases). Looked up from germline, CDR1 is SQVTM and CDR2 is ANQGSEA. Trimming left V 7 bases short and J 2 bases short, with 20 bases between. The CDR3 length is 15 residues. The CDR3 sequence is CSAVKTRDPNTEAFF. The DNA of the CDR3 is TGCAGCGCCGTCAAGACCAGGGATCCAAACACTGAAGCTTTCTTT. Full variable domain (outside the CDR3, taken from reference TRBV29-1 and TRBJ1-1): SAVISQKPSRDICQRGTSLTIQCQVDSQVTMMFWYRQQPGQSLTLIATANQGSEATYESGFVIDKFPISRPNLTFSTLTVSNMSPEDSSIYLCSAVKTRDPNTEAFFGQGTRLTVV.

Here the CDR3 DNA reads TGTGCCAGCAGCCCTCCCAGGGTGAGAAATGGAAACACCATATATTTT. It codes for CASSPPRVRNGNTIYF. This chain links TRBV16 with TRBJ1-3; D perhaps matches TRBD1 (5 bases). CDR1 and CDR2 from the germline V gene are KGHSY and FQNENV. Trimming took 4 bases from V and 3 from J, leaving 16 bases between them. This CDR3 spans 16 amino acids.

The chain couples TRBV11-3 to TRBJ1-2; TRBD1 matches 9 bases. With 1 base clipped from V and 5 bases from J, the junction kept 5 bases outside the gene matches. CDR1 and CDR2 from the germline V gene are SGHNT and YENEEA. This CDR3 has 15 amino acids. CDR3 in DNA: TGTGCCAGCAGCTTAGTTGGTGGACAGGGGTATGGCTACACCTTC. Its protein is CASSLVGGQGYGYTF.

This chain joins TRBV7-6 and TRBJ2-7; weak D call: TRBD2 (7 bases). Trimming stripped 0 bases from V and 7 bases from J, with 22 bases between. The CDR3 is made up of 17 amino acids. Germline V gene sequence: CDR1 SGHVS, CDR2 FNYEAQ. The CDR3 DNA sequence: TGTGCCAGCAGCTTAGCTGGTCGGGGGGCCTCTTTGGATGAGCAGTACTTC. Translating it yields CASSLAGRGASLDEQYF.

The V gene is TRBV6-5, the J gene TRBJ1-2, with D perhaps TRBD1 (5 bases). CDR3 length: 13 residues. The V gene lost 11 bases and the J gene lost 5 bases, with 18 bases spanning the gap. Per the germline V gene, CDR1 is MNHEY and CDR2 is SVGAGI. CDR3 in amino acids: CAAGGTITYGYTF. In nucleotides, the CDR3 is TGTGCCGCGGGCGGGACTATAACTTATGGCTACACCTTC.

The chain links TRBV28 to TRBJ1-2; TRBD1 aligns across 11 bases. CDR3 length: 13 amino acids. The V and J ends lost 8 bases and 3 bases, in that order; junction bases with no gene match: 2. Germline loops: CDR1 MDHEN, CDR2 SYDVKM. This CDR3 reads CASGTGGDYGYTF. The CDR3 DNA reads as TGTGCCAGCGGGACAGGGGGAGACTATGGCTACACCTTC.

This chain links TRBV5-1 with TRBJ2-4, with D perhaps matching TRBD1 (6 bases). The CDR3 loop spans 18 amino acids. CDR1 and CDR2 (germline): SGHRS, YFSETQ. Trimming took off 2 bases at V and 0 bases at J, with 18 bases between the two ends. Here the CDR3 DNA reads TGCGCCAGCAGCTTACCTGACAGGCCGGGGCTAGCCAAAAACATTCAGTACTTC. Protein: CASSLPDRPGLAKNIQYF.

V gene TRBV28 combines with J gene TRBJ1-5; the D gene is possibly TRBD1 (5 bases). With 6 bases removed from V and 2 bases from J, the gap between germline ends came to 17 bases. The CDR3 runs 16 residues. Germline V gives CDR1 MDHEN, CDR2 SYDVKM. The CDR3 coding sequence is TGTGCCAGCAGCGACCAGCGACAGTCGGGCAATCAGCCCCAGCATTTT. Translation gives CASSDQRQSGNQPQHF.

V usage is TRBV10-2 and J usage is TRBJ2-1, with 9 bases fitting TRBD2. The CDR3 runs 14 residues. V was pared by 6 bases and J by 9 bases, with 9 bases of the junction left unmatched. Germline assignment: CDR1 WSHSY and CDR2 SAAADI. This chain's CDR3 is CASSVAGAGSEQFF. CDR3 DNA sequence: TGCGCCAGCAGCGTAGCGGGGGCCGGCAGTGAGCAGTTCTTC.

The CDR3 reads CASGRGGPEQFF. CDR3 nucleotide sequence: TGTGCCAGCGGGAGAGGGGGTCCTGAGCAGTTCTTC. This chain uses TRBV6-5 with TRBJ2-1; a weak D match, TRBD1 (6 bases). Germline CDR1 is MNHEY and CDR2 is SVGAGI. Trimming removed 8 bases from V and 9 bases from J, with 14 bases in between. The CDR3 contains 12 residues.

V is TRBV9 and J is TRBJ1-1; a weak D match, TRBD1 (5 bases). This CDR3 is built from 15 residues. V lost 0 bases and J 7 bases, leaving 16 bases between the germline ends. Germline V gene data show CDR1 as SGDLS and CDR2 as YYNGEE. The CDR3 region is CASSVEGRLGGEAFF. Written as DNA, the CDR3 is TGTGCCAGCAGCGTAGAGGGGAGGCTGGGGGGTGAAGCTTTCTTT.

The rearrangement links TRBV2 to TRBJ2-1; possible D gene TRBD2, 5 bases. Germline CDR1 is SNHLY and CDR2 is FYNNEI. The CDR3 extends over 12 amino acids. Trimming removed 11 bases at V and 6 bases at J, with 14 bases between. The CDR3 reads CARSGRGNEQFF. The CDR3 DNA sequence: TGTGCCCGCTCCGGACGGGGCAATGAGCAGTTCTTC.

This clone appeared once. The chain has TRBV7-9 and TRBJ2-3; TRBD1 aligns across 7 bases. The V segment lost 5 bases and the J segment 3 bases; nucleotides outside the gene matches: 5. Germline V gives CDR1 SEHNR, CDR2 FQNEAQ (reference sequence). This CDR3 is built from 14 residues. The CDR3, as DNA: TGTGCCAGCAGCCCGACAGGGTTGACAGATACGCAGTATTTT. It yields the protein CASSPTGLTDTQYF.